Listed here are 21 T cell receptor beta chains from one sample, sequenced in a study of post-analysis software for immune sequencing data. Study-wide results and caveats: TRBV5-6, TRBV5-1 and TRBV20-1 belonged to a set of roughly 5 TRBV segments that were more frequent in patients than controls.

These receptors are not linked to any known antigen. Presence of unique molecular identifiers characterized the TCR beta cDNA libraries. TCRdb independently ran MiXCR on the PCR reads; one entry per CDR3 protein. The table lists around 190,000 distinct CDR3 sequences, roughly 28% of them singletons. The sample consisted of blood. The receptors derive from a girl aged 2-17 years with multiple sclerosis.

This sequence joins TRBV6-6 and TRBJ1-5; 10 bases line up with TRBD1. The CDR3 is 15 amino acids. Trimming cost V 7 bases and J 5 bases; bases outside gene matches: 8. Germline V gives CDR1 MNHNY, CDR2 SVGAGI (reference sequence). CDR3 region: CASIQTGTGDQPQHF. CDR3 DNA: TGTGCCAGCATCCAGACCGGGACAGGGGATCAGCCCCAGCATTTT.

This clonotype was detected only a few times. The rearrangement uses TRBV27 and TRBJ2-7, with 11 bases lining up with TRBD2. This CDR3 has 15 residues. Germline values: CDR1 MNHEY, CDR2 SMNVEV (reference sequence). The V gene end was trimmed by 5 bases and the J gene end by 4 bases; junction bases not matched to a gene: 7. In DNA, the CDR3 is TGTGCCAGCAGTCAGACCGCTAGCGGGAGGTACGAGCAGTACTTC. It translates to CASSQTASGRYEQYF.

Ten or more counts support this clonotype. The chain carries TRBV28 and TRBJ2-1; 13 bases line up with TRBD2. V trimming: 6 bases; J trimming: 6 bases; junction bases outside the gene matches: 5. Germline V gives CDR1 MDHEN, CDR2 SYDVKM. This CDR3 is built from 15 residues. CDR3 protein: CASSLRLAGGNEQFF. The CDR3 region has the DNA TGTGCCAGCAGCTTGAGACTAGCGGGGGGCAATGAGCAGTTCTTC. Full variable domain (missing parts from reference TRBV28 and TRBJ2-1): DVKVTQSSRYLVKRTGEKVFLECVQDMDHENMFWYRQDPGLGLRLIYFSYDVKMKEKGDIPEGYSVSREKKERFSLILESASTNQTSMYLCASSLRLAGGNEQFFGPGTRLTVL.

Turning to this clonotype: This clone may be a read error of a much larger clone one base away. This chain links TRBV7-8 with TRBJ2-7; 13 positions agree with TRBD2. Looked up from germline, CDR1 is SGHVS and CDR2 is FQNEAQ. The CDR3 runs 16 residues. The CDR3 bases are TGTGCCAGCAGCTTTACGACTAGCGGGGGGTCCTGCGAGCAGTACTTC. Translated: CASSFTTSGGSCEQYF.

This clonotype was detected once. This may stem from a read error, because a much larger clone lies one nucleotide away. The rearrangement joins TRBV7-3 to TRBJ2-1; no firm D call. Looked up from germline, CDR1 is SGHTA and CDR2 is FQGTGA. The CDR3 covers 12 residues. The ends were cut back, 4 bases at V and 5 bases at J, with 6 bases in the middle. The CDR3, as DNA: TGTGCCAGCAGCTCAGGCAACAATGAGCAGTTCTTC. It codes for CASSSGNNEQFF.

The J gene is TRBJ2-1, the V gene TRBV20-1, with D unresolved. Germline CDR1 reads DFQATT; CDR2 reads SNEGSKA (reference sequence). Trimming removed 0 bases from V and 0 bases from J, with 6 bases in between. This CDR3 is built from 14 residues. The CDR3 nucleotides read TGCAGTGCTAGAGACACCCGCTCCTACAATGAGCAGTTCTTC. Its translation is CSARDTRSYNEQFF.

In this sample, this clonotype turned up many times. The chain carries TRBV5-1 and TRBJ2-6, with a tentative D call TRBD1 (6 bases). The V and J ends lost 2 bases and 1 base respectively, with 7 bases between them. CDR3 length equals 15 residues. Germline CDR1 reads SGHRS; CDR2 reads YFSETQ. The CDR3 DNA reads as TGCGCCAGCAGCTTTACAGGGTCTGGGGCCAACGTCCTGACTTTC. This codes for CASSFTGSGANVLTF.

In its sample, this clonotype was seen a few times. A much larger clone lies one base from this, so it may be a read error. The DNA of the CDR3 is TGCAGCGTTTCCGGACTAGCGGGACGGGTCGCCTACGAGCAGTTCTTC. This translates into CSVSGLAGRVAYEQFF. This chain connects TRBV29-1 to TRBJ2-1, with 12 bases aligning to TRBD2. Germline V CDR1 and CDR2: SQVTM, ANQGSEA. CDR3 size: 16 residues. The ends lost 5 bases at V and 10 bases at J; junction bases unmatched: 15.

V is TRBV6-6 and J is TRBJ2-1; 8 positions match TRBD2. The V gene's germline CDR1 is MNHNY and CDR2 SVGAGI (reference sequence). The CDR3 is made up of 14 amino acids. V was pared by 0 bases and J by 9 bases, with 4 bases of the junction left unmatched. CDR3: CASSYSGRGGEQFF. The DNA for the CDR3 is TGTGCCAGCAGTTACTCAGGACGGGGGGGTGAGCAGTTCTTC.

This clonotype has more than one count but fewer than ten. This sequence joins TRBV3-1 and TRBJ1-2; D gene unclear. The CDR3 runs 12 residues. V was pared by 1 base and J by 8 bases, with 8 bases between. The germline gives CDR1 LGHDT, CDR2 YNNKEL (reference sequence). The CDR3 DNA reads as TGTGCCAGCAGCCAAGGGCCAGCCGGCTACACCTTC. Its protein product is CASSQGPAGYTF.

The chain carries TRBV14 and TRBJ2-7; 8 bases are a match to TRBD2. The CDR3 extends over 16 amino acids. Unmatched junction bases numbered 11, after V lost 3 bases and J lost 4 bases. The germline gives CDR1 SGHDN, CDR2 FVKESK. The CDR3 sequence is CASSHSSSGGEYEQYF. The CDR3 DNA sequence: TGTGCCAGCAGCCATTCTTCTTCCGGGGGGGAATACGAGCAGTACTTC. Looking up the rest from reference TRBV14 and TRBJ2-7 gives the full variable domain: EAGVTQFPSHSVIEKGQTVTLRCDPISGHDNLYWYRRVMGKEIKFLLHFVKESKQDESGMPNNRFLAERTGGTYSTLKVQPAELEDSGVYFCASSHSSSGGEYEQYFGPGTRLTVT.

This clonotype was recorded at least ten times. The gene calls are TRBV29-1 and TRBJ2-5; D call uncertain. Trimming left V 5 bases short and J 5 bases short, with 12 bases between. Germline CDR1 and CDR2: SQVTM and ANQGSEA. The CDR3 runs to 12 residues. The CDR3 sequence is CSVPEIGETQYF. DNA of the CDR3: TGCAGCGTTCCAGAAATCGGCGAGACCCAGTACTTC.

In its sample, this clonotype was seen a few times. The chain carries TRBV19 and TRBJ2-7; D perhaps matches TRBD2 (5 bases). The germline gives CDR1 LNHDA, CDR2 SQIVND (reference sequence). The CDR3 totals 12 residues. With 7 bases removed from V and 8 bases from J, the gap between germline ends came to 15 bases. The CDR3 DNA sequence: TGTGCCAGTACCTCGAAAGGACTGCAGCAGTACTTC. The encoded protein is CASTSKGLQQYF.

The gene calls are TRBV7-9 and TRBJ2-2; D is perhaps TRBD1 (6 bases). V lost 5 bases to trimming and J lost 1 base, with 17 bases between them. Germline assignment: CDR1 SEHNR and CDR2 FQNEAQ (reference sequence). The length of the CDR3 is 17 residues. CDR3 DNA sequence: TGTGCCAGCAGCCCGGGGACACCCAGATTGAACACCGGGGAGCTGTTTTTT. As protein: CASSPGTPRLNTGELFF.

At least ten counts were recorded for this clonotype. CDR3 residues: CASSLALIVTGDDNEQFF. CDR3 bases: TGTGCCAGCAGCTTAGCGCTAATTGTAACAGGGGATGACAATGAGCAGTTCTTC. The chain employs TRBV7-9 and TRBJ2-1; 7 bases fit TRBD1. V lost 0 bases, J lost 5 bases, and 13 bases stayed unmatched. CDR3 size: 18 residues. Germline V gene lookup returns CDR1 SEHNR and CDR2 FQNEAQ (reference sequence). The variable domain in full, with the rest retrieved from reference TRBV7-9 and TRBJ2-1, is DTGVSQNPRHKITKRGQNVTFRCDPISEHNRLYWYRQTLGQGPEFLTYFQNEAQLEKSRLLSDRFSAERPKGSFSTLEIQRTEQGDSAMYLCASSLALIVTGDDNEQFFGPGTRLTVL.

This chain uses TRBV19 with TRBJ2-1; the match to TRBD2 covers 8 bases. V trimming: 3 bases; J trimming: 7 bases; junction bases outside the gene matches: 11. Germline V gene lookup returns CDR1 LNHDA and CDR2 SQIVND (reference sequence). The CDR3 totals 16 residues. The DNA for the CDR3 is TGTGCCAGTAGTATCTCCCTGACTAGCGCAGGGAATGAGCAGTTCTTC. It translates to CASSISLTSAGNEQFF.

Worth noting for this clonotype: Possible read error: a much larger clone is one base away. This sequence joins TRBV5-1 and TRBJ2-7; TRBD2 matches 11 bases. The V gene's germline CDR1 is SGHRS and CDR2 YFSETQ. Trimming cost V 4 bases and J 3 bases; bases outside gene matches: 6. CDR3 size: 15 residues. The CDR3 loop reads CASSATSGGLYEQYF. For the CDR3, the DNA is TGCGCCAGCAGCGCCACTAGCGGGGGACTCTACGAGCAGTACTTC.

Note on this clonotype: A single base separates this from a much larger clone, so it may be a read error. The chain links TRBV27 to TRBJ2-7, with D perhaps matching TRBD1 or TRBD2 (5 bases each). CDR3 length equals 17 residues. Trimming stripped 4 bases from V and 4 bases from J, with 23 bases between. The germline V gene has CDR1 MNHEY and CDR2 SMNVEV (reference sequence). The CDR3 nucleotides read TGTGCCAGCAGTTCCTCCCTTCTAACGGGGACGAATTACGAGCAGTACTTC. It codes for CASSSSLLTGTNYEQYF.

As for this clonotype: This may be a read error, as it is one base from a much larger clone. DNA of the CDR3: TGTGCCAGCAGCTTAGAAACGGGTTTGGAGACCCAGTTCTTC. Its protein is CASSLETGLETQFF. This sequence joins TRBV11-2 and TRBJ2-1; no firm D call. V lost 0 bases, J lost 13 bases, and 16 bases lay in between. The germline CDR1 and CDR2 sequences are SGHAT and FQNNGV. The CDR3 consists of 14 residues.

J is TRBJ2-7 and V is TRBV7-2; D is possibly TRBD2 (5 bases). The germline V gene has CDR1 SGHTA and CDR2 FQGNSA. The CDR3 spans 15 residues. V was trimmed by 5 bases and J by 6 bases, leaving 20 bases between them. The CDR3 DNA reads as TGTGCCAGCAGCCTGCGAGGGAACGGTCGGTCCGAGCAGTACTTC. Amino acid sequence: CASSLRGNGRSEQYF.

This clonotype was detected only once. Given a much more abundant clone one base away, this may be a read error. The genes are TRBV5-1 and TRBJ2-7; D is perhaps TRBD1 (6 bases). This CDR3 has 15 amino acids. Looked up from germline, CDR1 is SGHRS and CDR2 is YFSETQ. The chain's CDR3 is CASNLLGHNSYEQYF. CDR3 nucleotide sequence: TGCGCCAGCAACTTGTTGGGACACAACTCCTACGAGCAGTACTTC.